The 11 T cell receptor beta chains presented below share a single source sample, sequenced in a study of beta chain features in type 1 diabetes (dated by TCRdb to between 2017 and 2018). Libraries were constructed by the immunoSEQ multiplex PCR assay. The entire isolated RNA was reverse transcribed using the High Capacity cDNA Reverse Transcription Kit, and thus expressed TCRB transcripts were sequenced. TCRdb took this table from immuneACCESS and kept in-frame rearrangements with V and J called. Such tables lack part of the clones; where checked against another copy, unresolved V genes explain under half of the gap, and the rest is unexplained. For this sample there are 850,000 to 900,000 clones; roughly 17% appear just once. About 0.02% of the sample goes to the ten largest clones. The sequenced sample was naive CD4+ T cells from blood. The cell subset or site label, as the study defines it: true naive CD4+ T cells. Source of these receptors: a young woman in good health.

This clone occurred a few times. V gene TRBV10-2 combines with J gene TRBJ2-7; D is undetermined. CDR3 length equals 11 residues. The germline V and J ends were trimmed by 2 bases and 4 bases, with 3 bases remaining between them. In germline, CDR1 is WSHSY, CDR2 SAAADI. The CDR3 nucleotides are TGCGCCAGCAGTGAGGGGTACGAGCAGTACTTC. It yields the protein CASSEGYEQYF.

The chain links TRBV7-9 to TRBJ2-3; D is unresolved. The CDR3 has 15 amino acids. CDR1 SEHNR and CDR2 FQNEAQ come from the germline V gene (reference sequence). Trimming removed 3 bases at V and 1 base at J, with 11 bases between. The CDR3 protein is CASSLRLRGTDTQYF. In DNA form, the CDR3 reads TGTGCCAGCAGCTTGCGCTTAAGGGGCACAGATACGCAGTATTTT. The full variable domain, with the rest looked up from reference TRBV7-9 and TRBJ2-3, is DTGVSQNPRHKITKRGQNVTFRCDPISEHNRLYWYRQTLGQGPEFLTYFQNEAQLEKSRLLSDRFSAERPKGSFSTLEIQRTEQGDSAMYLCASSLRLRGTDTQYFGPGTRLTVL.

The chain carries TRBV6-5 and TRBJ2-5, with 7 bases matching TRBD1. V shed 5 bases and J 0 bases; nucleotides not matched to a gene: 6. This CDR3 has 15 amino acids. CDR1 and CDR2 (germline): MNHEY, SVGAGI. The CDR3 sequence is CASSQDRMYQETQYF. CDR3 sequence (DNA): TGTGCCAGCAGTCAGGACAGGATGTACCAAGAGACCCAGTACTTC.

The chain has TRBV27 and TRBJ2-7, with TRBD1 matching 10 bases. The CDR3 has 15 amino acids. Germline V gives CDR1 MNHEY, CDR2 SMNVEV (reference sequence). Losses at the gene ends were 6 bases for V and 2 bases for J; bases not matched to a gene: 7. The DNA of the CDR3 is TGTGCCAGCAGCCTCGGGGACAGGGGAACCTACGAGCAGTACTTC. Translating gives CASSLGDRGTYEQYF.

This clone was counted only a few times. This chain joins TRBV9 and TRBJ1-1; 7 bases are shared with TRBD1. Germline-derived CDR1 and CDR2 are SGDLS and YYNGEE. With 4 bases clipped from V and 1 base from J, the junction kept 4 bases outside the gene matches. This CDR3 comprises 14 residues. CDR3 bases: TGTGCCAGCAGCTCGCGACAGGGGAACACTGAAGCTTTCTTT. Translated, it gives CASSSRQGNTEAFF.

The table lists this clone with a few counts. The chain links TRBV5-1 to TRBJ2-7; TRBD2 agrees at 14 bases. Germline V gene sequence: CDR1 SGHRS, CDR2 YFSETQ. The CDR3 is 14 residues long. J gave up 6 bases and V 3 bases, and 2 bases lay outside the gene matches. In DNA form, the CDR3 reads TGCGCCAGCAGCTCGGGACTAGCGGGAGTCGAGCAGTACTTC. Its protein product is CASSSGLAGVEQYF.

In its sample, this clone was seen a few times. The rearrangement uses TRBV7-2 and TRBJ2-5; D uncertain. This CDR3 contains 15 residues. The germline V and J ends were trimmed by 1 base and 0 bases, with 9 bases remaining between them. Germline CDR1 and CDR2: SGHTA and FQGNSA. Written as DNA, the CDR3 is TGTGCCAGCAGCTTAGAGTGGGCGAACCAAGAGACCCAGTACTTC. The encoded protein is CASSLEWANQETQYF. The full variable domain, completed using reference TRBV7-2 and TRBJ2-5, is GAGVSQSPSNKVTEKGKDVELRCDPISGHTALYWYRQSLGQGLEFLIYFQGNSAPDKSGLPSDRFSAERTGGSVSTLTIQRTQQEDSAVYLCASSLEWANQETQYFGPGTRLLVL.

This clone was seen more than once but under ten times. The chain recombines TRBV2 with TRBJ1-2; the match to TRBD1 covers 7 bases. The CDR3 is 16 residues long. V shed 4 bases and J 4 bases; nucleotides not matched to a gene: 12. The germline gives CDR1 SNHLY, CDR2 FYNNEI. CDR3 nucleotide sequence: TGTGCCAGCAGTGCCATAAGACAGGGAGCCATCTATGGCTACACCTTC. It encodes CASSAIRQGAIYGYTF.

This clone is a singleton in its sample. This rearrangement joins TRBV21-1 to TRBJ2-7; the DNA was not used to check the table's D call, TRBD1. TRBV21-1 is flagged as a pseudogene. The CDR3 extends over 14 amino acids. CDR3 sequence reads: CASSQDRSSYEQYF. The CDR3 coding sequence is TGTGCCAGCAGCCAAGACAGGAGCTCCTACGAGCAGTACTTC.

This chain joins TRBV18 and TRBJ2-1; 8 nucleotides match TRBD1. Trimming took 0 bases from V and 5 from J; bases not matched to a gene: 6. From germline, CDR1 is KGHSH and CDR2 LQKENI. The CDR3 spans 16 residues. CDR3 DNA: TGTGCCAGCTCACCACCGACACAGGGGGTGAACAATGAGCAGTTCTTC. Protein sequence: CASSPPTQGVNNEQFF.

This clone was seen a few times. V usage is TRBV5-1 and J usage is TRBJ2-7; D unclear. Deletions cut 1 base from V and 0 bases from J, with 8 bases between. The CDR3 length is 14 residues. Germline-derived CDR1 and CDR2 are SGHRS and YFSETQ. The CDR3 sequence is CASSLRSSSYEQYF. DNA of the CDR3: TGCGCCAGCAGCTTGCGGTCGTCCTCCTACGAGCAGTACTTC.